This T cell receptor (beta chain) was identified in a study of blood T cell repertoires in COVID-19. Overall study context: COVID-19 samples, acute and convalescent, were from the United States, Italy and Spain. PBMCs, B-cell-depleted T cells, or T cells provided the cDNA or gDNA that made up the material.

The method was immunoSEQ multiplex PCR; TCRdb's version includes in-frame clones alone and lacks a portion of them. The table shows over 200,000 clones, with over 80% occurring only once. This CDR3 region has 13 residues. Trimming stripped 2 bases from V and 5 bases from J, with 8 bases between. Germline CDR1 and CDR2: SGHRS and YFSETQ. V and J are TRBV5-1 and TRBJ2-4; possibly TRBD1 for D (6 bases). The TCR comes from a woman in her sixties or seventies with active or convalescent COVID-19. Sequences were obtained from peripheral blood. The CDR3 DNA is TGCGCCAGCAGCTTAACAGGGCAAAACATTCAGTACTTC. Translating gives CASSLTGQNIQYF.